A single sample gave rise to the 23 T cell receptor beta chains below, sequenced in a study of vaccination and CD4 T cells after COVID-19. No antigen has been assigned to these receptors. The treatment: roughly ten-day PBMC culture with coronavirus spike peptide pools or control peptides (ViraFEST assay). An Oncomine TCR Beta short-read assay was used to sequence the DNA from cultured CD4+ T cells. One entry per CDR3 protein, called by TCRdb with MiXCR from the PCR reads. Here the sample spans 10,000 to 15,000 distinct CDR3 sequences, 45% to 60% being singletons. Sequenced input: CD4+ T cells from blood, cultured in vitro. All receptors come from a human donor who had recovered from COVID-19.

This clonotype has only a few counts. CDR3 in amino acids: CASSLAGTGRIGYGYTF. In nucleotides, the CDR3 is TGTGCCAGCAGCTTGGCCGGGACAGGGAGGATAGGCTATGGCTACACCTTC. The rearrangement links TRBV5-4 to TRBJ1-2, with 9 bases aligning to TRBD1. V shed 0 bases and J 4 bases; nucleotides not matched to a gene: 10. The CDR3 has 17 amino acids. Germline lookup yields CDR1 SGHNT and CDR2 YYREEE (reference sequence).

V and J are TRBV11-3 and TRBJ2-7; 10 nucleotides agree with TRBD2. J gave up 0 bases and V 6 bases, and 2 bases lay outside the gene matches. The germline CDR1 and CDR2 sequences are SGHNT and YENEEA. The CDR3 is made up of 14 amino acids. The CDR3 sequence: CASRWTSGSYEQYF. The CDR3 nucleotides are TGTGCCAGCAGATGGACTAGCGGCTCCTACGAGCAGTACTTC.

This clonotype was seen a single time. The chain couples TRBV15 to TRBJ2-1; D call uncertain. Between the trimmed V and J ends, which lost 3 bases and 2 bases, there was a span of 14 bases. Per the germline V gene, CDR1 is LNHNV and CDR2 is YYDKDF (reference sequence). This CDR3 is 16 amino acids long. CDR3 sequence: CATSRRQQTTYNEQFF. The CDR3 DNA follows: TGTGCCACCAGCAGGCGCCAGCAGACCACCTACAATGAGCAGTTCTTC.

The V gene is TRBV2, the J gene TRBJ2-7; 9 bases are a match to TRBD1. J gave up 5 bases and V 6 bases, and 14 bases lay outside the gene matches. Looked up from germline, CDR1 is SNHLY and CDR2 is FYNNEI. The CDR3 totals 16 residues. CDR3 amino acids: CASRDRGTGKLDEQYF. The CDR3 DNA follows: TGTGCCAGCAGAGATCGGGGGACAGGGAAATTGGACGAGCAGTACTTC.

This rearrangement joins TRBV5-1 to TRBJ2-3, with a tentative D call TRBD2 (6 bases). This CDR3 is built from 16 residues. The V end lost 4 bases, the J end lost 6 bases, and 21 bases lay between the germline ends. Germline CDR1 reads SGHRS; CDR2 reads YFSETQ. Here the CDR3 reads CASSLATSWVQDTQYF. The CDR3 DNA reads TGCGCCAGCAGCCTCGCGACTAGTTGGGTGCAGGATACGCAGTATTTT. Combining the CDR3 with reference TRBV5-1 and TRBJ2-3 gives the whole variable domain KAGVTQTPRYLIKTRGQQVTLSCSPISGHRSVSWYQQTPGQGLQFLFEYFSETQRNKGNFPGRFSGRQFSNSRSEMNVSTLELGDSALYLCASSLATSWVQDTQYFGPGTRLTVL.

This clonotype turned up a few times. The chain employs TRBV28 and TRBJ2-7; D uncertain. The CDR3 contains 15 residues. Trimming removed 4 bases at V and 4 bases at J, with 17 bases between. Germline assignment: CDR1 MDHEN and CDR2 SYDVKM. This CDR3 is CASSSAGVGIYEQYF. CDR3 coding DNA: TGTGCCAGCAGTTCCGCTGGGGTTGGGATTTACGAGCAGTACTTC.

This chain joins TRBV19 and TRBJ1-6; no clear D. Trimming took 5 bases from V and 5 from J, leaving 13 bases between them. In germline, CDR1 is LNHDA, CDR2 SQIVND (reference sequence). The CDR3 length is 15 residues. CDR3 loop: CASSARSLHNSPLHF. The CDR3 DNA follows: TGTGCCAGTAGTGCAAGATCCCTTCATAATTCACCCCTCCACTTT. The variable domain in full, with the rest retrieved from reference TRBV19 and TRBJ1-6, is DGGITQSPKYLFRKEGQNVTLSCEQNLNHDAMYWYRQDPGQGLRLIYYSQIVNDFQKGDIAEGYSVSREKKESFPLTVTSAQKNPTAFYLCASSARSLHNSPLHFGNGTRLTVT.

CDR3 in amino acids: CASSARRYSPLHF. The CDR3 DNA reads TGCGCCAGCAGTGCCAGGCGGTATTCACCCCTCCACTTT. The chain has TRBV10-2 and TRBJ1-6; D not resolved. The CDR3 spans 13 residues. Germline CDR1 reads WSHSY; CDR2 reads SAAADI. V lost 4 bases to trimming and J lost 8 bases, with 9 bases between them.

This clonotype was picked up a small number of times. The chain couples TRBV10-3 to TRBJ1-2; maybe TRBD1 (5 bases). V lost 2 bases, J lost 4 bases, and 11 bases lay in between. The CDR3 is 14 residues long. CDR1 and CDR2 from the germline V gene are ENHRY and SYGVKD. The CDR3 protein is CAISEGQGPYGYTF. The CDR3 DNA follows: TGTGCCATCAGTGAGGGGCAGGGTCCCTATGGCTACACCTTC.

The chain links TRBV20-1 to TRBJ2-7; D is perhaps TRBD1 or TRBD2 (6 bases each). Germline CDR1 is DFQATT and CDR2 is SNEGSKA (reference sequence). V was pared by 3 bases and J by 0 bases, with 12 bases between. The CDR3 is 14 amino acids. The CDR3 region is CSASSGANSYEQYF. In nucleotides, the CDR3 is TGCAGTGCTAGTTCGGGGGCGAACTCCTACGAGCAGTACTTC.

This clonotype was counted only a few times. This rearrangement joins TRBV4-1 to TRBJ2-5; 9 nucleotides match TRBD1. V lost 3 bases to trimming and J lost 6 bases; unmatched junction nucleotides: 14. This CDR3 contains 17 residues. The germline gives CDR1 MGHRA, CDR2 YSYEKL. The CDR3 bases are TGCGCCAGCAGCCATGCCCCGGCCGGGACAGGGTTTCAGACCCAGTACTTC. Protein product: CASSHAPAGTGFQTQYF.

The J gene is TRBJ2-7, the V gene TRBV6-2 or TRBV6-3; D possibly corresponds to TRBD2 (5 bases). Germline CDR1 reads MNHEY; CDR2 reads SVGEGT. Deletions cut 5 bases from V and 2 bases from J, with 13 bases between. The CDR3 consists of 14 residues. CDR3 sequence: CASSDPGETYEQYF. The DNA for the CDR3 is TGTGCCAGCAGTGACCCTGGGGAGACCTACGAGCAGTACTTC.

V is TRBV2 and J is TRBJ1-4; D not resolved. This CDR3 has 15 residues. V gave up 7 bases and J gave up 6 bases, with 18 bases separating them. Per germline, CDR1 SNHLY and CDR2 FYNNEI. CDR3: CASTSSAGGYEKLFF. CDR3 nucleotides: TGTGCCAGCACGAGTTCGGCAGGCGGTTATGAAAAACTGTTTTTT.

The chain employs TRBV11-3 and TRBJ2-5; D may be TRBD1 (5 bases). The CDR3 is 14 amino acids. Trimming cost V 5 bases and J 7 bases, with 17 bases left between them. The V gene's germline CDR1 is SGHNT and CDR2 YENEEA. CDR3 residues: CASSQSSGTGTQYF. The CDR3 DNA follows: TGTGCCAGCAGCCAGAGTAGTGGAACAGGGACCCAGTACTTC.

About this clonotype itself: A junction boundary mismatches the germline segment, possibly from a read error. This chain connects TRBV6-5 to TRBJ2-5; 8 bases agree with TRBD2. The CDR3 is 20 residues long. From germline, CDR1 is MNHEY and CDR2 SVGAGI. CDR3 loop: CAGSYSSPTIAGLHLGPQYF. The DNA of the CDR3 is TGTGCCGGCAGTTACTCCTCCCCCACAATAGCGGGACTCCATTTGGGACCCCAGTACTTC.

The chain employs TRBV5-4 and TRBJ1-6; tentative D call: TRBD1 (5 bases). CDR1 is SGHNT, CDR2 YYREEE, per germline (reference sequence). The V and J ends lost 4 bases and 7 bases respectively, with 15 bases between them. The CDR3 sequence is 15 residues long. The DNA for the CDR3 is TGTGCCAGCAGCCCGGTCGGGGGGGAGAATTCACCCCTCCACTTT. Protein: CASSPVGGENSPLHF.

The DNA for the CDR3 is TGTGCCAGCAGCCCGCCCAATCGGGATAGCGGGGTGGGGGAGACCCAGTACTTC. It encodes CASSPPNRDSGVGETQYF. V gene TRBV7-8 combines with J gene TRBJ2-5; 8 bases are a match to TRBD2. Germline V gene sequence: CDR1 SGHVS, CDR2 FQNEAQ. The CDR3 totals 18 residues. With V trimmed by 5 bases and J by 5 bases, 19 bases remained unmatched. Together with reference TRBV7-8 and TRBJ2-5, the CDR3 gives the full variable domain: GAGVSQSPRYKVAKRGQDVALRCDPISGHVSLFWYQQALGQGPEFLTYFQNEAQLDKSGLPSDRFFAERPEGSVSTLKIQRTQQEDSAVYLCASSPPNRDSGVGETQYFGPGTRLLVL.

This chain connects TRBV15 to TRBJ2-3; D is undetermined. The CDR3 spans 12 residues. The V gene's germline CDR1 is LNHNV and CDR2 YYDKDF (reference sequence). V dropped 8 bases and J dropped 0 bases, with 6 bases sitting between them. This CDR3 is CATEASTDTQYF. DNA of the CDR3: TGTGCCACCGAGGCTAGCACAGATACGCAGTATTTT. Full variable domain (outside the CDR3, taken from reference TRBV15 and TRBJ2-3): DAMVIQNPRYQVTQFGKPVTLSCSQTLNHNVMYWYQQKSSQAPKLLFHYYDKDFNNEADTPDNFQSRRPNTSFCFLDIRSPGLGDTAMYLCATEASTDTQYFGPGTRLTVL.

This clonotype was detected only a few times. This sequence joins TRBV10-3 and TRBJ1-5, with D perhaps TRBD1 (5 bases). The CDR3 consists of 14 residues. V was clipped by 5 bases and J by 6 bases, with 14 bases between them. Germline CDR1 ENHRY, CDR2 SYGVKD. CDR3 coding DNA: TGTGCCATCAGTAACGGACGCCAGGGTCAGCCCCAGCATTTT. As protein: CAISNGRQGQPQHF.

The chain links TRBV20-1 to TRBJ2-4; D remains unclear. The germline CDR1 and CDR2 sequences are DFQATT and SNEGSKA (reference sequence). The V end was cut by 3 bases, the J end by 6 bases, with 12 bases between. This CDR3 has 13 residues. This chain's CDR3 is CSARIYLGNIQYF. CDR3 coding DNA: TGCAGTGCTAGGATCTACCTTGGAAACATTCAGTACTTC.

This clonotype was observed a few times. This sequence joins TRBV11-3 and TRBJ2-3, with a tentative D call TRBD1 (5 bases). Germline CDR1 is SGHNT and CDR2 is YENEEA. Trimming left V 0 bases short and J 4 bases short, with 14 bases between. CDR3 length equals 16 residues. The CDR3 nucleotides read TGTGCCAGCAGCTTAGATCCCCCAGGGATTTCAGATACGCAGTATTTT. Translating it yields CASSLDPPGISDTQYF. The full variable domain, with the rest looked up from reference TRBV11-3 and TRBJ2-3, is EAGVVQSPRYKIIEKKQPVAFWCNPISGHNTLYWYLQNLGQGPELLIRYENEEAVDDSQLPKDRFSAERLKGVDSTLKIQPAELGDSAVYLCASSLDPPGISDTQYFGPGTRLTVL.

This clonotype is classed as medium-sized (0.01 to 0.1%). The genes are TRBV2 and TRBJ2-3, with TRBD2 as a possible D gene (6 bases). This CDR3 has 12 residues. Germline loops: CDR1 SNHLY, CDR2 FYNNEI. V shed 4 bases and J shed 8 bases, with 10 bases lying between them. This CDR3 reads CASSAEGGTQYF. CDR3 in DNA: TGTGCCAGCAGTGCGGAGGGTGGTACGCAGTATTTT. Full variable domain (remainder filled in from reference TRBV2 and TRBJ2-3): EPEVTQTPSHQVTQMGQEVILRCVPISNHLYFYWYRQILGQKVEFLVSFYNNEISEKSEIFDDQFSVERPDGSNFTLKIRSTKLEDSAMYFCASSAEGGTQYFGPGTRLTVL.

The chain joins TRBV28 to TRBJ2-7; D is unresolved. Germline V CDR1 and CDR2: MDHEN, SYDVKM. V was clipped by 6 bases and J by 1 base, with 13 bases between them. The CDR3 is 14 amino acids. The CDR3 nucleotides read TGTGCCAGCAGGTTACTCGGGTATTCCTACGAGCAGTACTTC. Its translation is CASRLLGYSYEQYF. Full variable domain (remainder filled in from reference TRBV28 and TRBJ2-7): DVKVTQSSRYLVKRTGEKVFLECVQDMDHENMFWYRQDPGLGLRLIYFSYDVKMKEKGDIPEGYSVSREKKERFSLILESASTNQTSMYLCASRLLGYSYEQYFGPGTRLTVT.